A selection of T cell receptor beta chains follows, all from one sample in a study of graft-versus-host responses after intestinal transplantation. Their antigen targets remain unknown. Profiling relied on immunoSEQ multiplex PCR, and the TCRdb table lists in-frame clones only, not all of them. The sample records 50,000 to 75,000 clones, 90% to 95% being singletons. Source: unstimulated CD4+ T cells sorted from spleen or lymph node cells, taken before transplant. The receptors were sampled from a human donor who was the organ donor for an intestinal transplant. CDR3s include the opening cysteine and the closing phenylalanine or tryptophan. A D gene is named only where the DNA matches it firmly.

>TRBD1|TRBJ2-7|TRBV4-3
CASSHPGTVCYEQYF
TGCGCCAGCAGCCACCCGGGGACAGTCTGCTACGAGCAGTACTTC
>TRBD1|TRBJ2-1|TRBV7-9
CASSPRDRGYNEQFF
TGTGCCAGCAGCCCCCGGGACAGGGGCTACAATGAGCAGTTCTTC
>.|TRBJ2-7|TRBV7-2
CASSLVGQSYEQYF
TGTGCCAGCAGCTTAGTCGGACAATCCTACGAGCAGTACTTC
>TRBD1|TRBJ2-7|TRBV18
CASSPRQGSFSYEQYF
TGTGCCAGCTCACCGCGACAGGGATCCTTCTCCTACGAGCAGTACTTC
>.|TRBJ2-5|TRBV19
CASSATGSQETQYF
TGTGCCAGTAGTGCCACAGGGTCCCAAGAGACCCAGTACTTC
>TRBD2|TRBJ2-1|TRBV7-6
CASSPASGGYNEQFF
TGTGCCAGCAGCCCAGCTAGCGGGGGCTACAATGAGCAGTTCTTC
>.|TRBJ2-2|TRBV7-2
CASRPTGTGELFF
TGTGCCAGCAGACCCACAGGTACCGGGGAGCTGTTTTTT
>TRBD2|TRBJ2-7|TRBV10-3
CAISEARTSGGYEQYF
TGTGCCATCAGTGAGGCCCGGACTAGCGGGGGGTACGAGCAGTACTTC
>.|TRBJ2-3|TRBV19
CASSRRAGGTDTQYF
TGTGCCAGTAGTAGGAGGGCAGGGGGCACAGATACGCAGTATTTT
>TRBD1|TRBJ1-4|TRBV10-2
CASSAYRGEKLFF
TGCGCCAGCAGTGCCTACAGGGGTGAGAAACTGTTTTTT
>TRBD1|TRBJ2-3|TRBV2
CASSFMTGGTSTQYF
TGTGCCAGCAGTTTTATGACAGGGGGAACGAGTACGCAGTATTTT
>.|TRBJ2-1|TRBV19
CASSIVVSLAQREQFF
TGTGCCAGTAGTATAGTTGTAAGCCTGGCACAACGAGAGCAGTTCTTC
>TRBD1|TRBJ1-1|TRBV4-1
CASSQDKGALRTEAFF
TGCGCCAGCAGCCAAGATAAGGGGGCGCTTAGGACTGAAGCTTTCTTT
>TRBD2|TRBJ2-1|TRBV9
CASSYTFSGGAIEQFF
TGTGCCAGCAGCTACACCTTTAGCGGGGGGGCCATTGAGCAGTTCTTC
>.|TRBJ2-1|TRBV6-5
CASSYSRGGAWNEQFF
TGTGCCAGCAGTTACTCGAGAGGGGGGGCGTGGAATGAGCAGTTCTTC
>TRBD2|TRBJ2-7|TRBV4-1
CASSQVGGGAYEQYF
TGCGCCAGCAGCCAAGTAGGCGGGGGGGCTTACGAGCAGTACTTC
>.|TRBJ1-1|TRBV7-2
CASSLMPGMNTEAFF
TGTGCCAGCAGCTTAATGCCGGGGATGAACACTGAAGCTTTCTTT
>.|TRBJ1-6|TRBV5-6
CASKKEVHDDSPLHF
TGTGCCAGCAAAAAAGAAGTCCACGACGATTCACCCCTCCACTTT
>TRBD1|TRBJ2-7|TRBV6-1
CASSEAGTGTYEQYF
TGTGCCAGCAGTGAAGCGGGGACAGGTACCTACGAGCAGTACTTC
>.|TRBJ1-5|TRBV5-8
CASSLAWGAGNQPQHF
TGTGCCAGCAGCTTGGCGTGGGGGGCTGGCAATCAGCCCCAGCATTTT